The clone carrying this TCR beta chain appeared a single time. Its target is unknown. The PCR employed 60 Vbeta primers together with 13 Jbeta primers. Using immunoSEQ multiplex PCR, the repertoire was profiled, and TCRdb retains in-frame clones only, with some absent. Among 100,000 or so clones listed, roughly 80% were seen once. This sample is part of a study of cytomegalovirus exposure and HLA in healthy donors. In the study overall: In an early release, HLA-typed donors contributed tens of millions of unique TCR sequences. Study findings and constraints: Across donors, most TCRs were seen rarely, yet some public ones were widespread.

From germline, CDR1 is MDHEN and CDR2 SYDVKM. The V end lost 5 bases, the J end lost 5 bases, and 16 bases lay between the germline ends. This CDR3 region has 15 residues. This TCR was recovered from a man aged 25 to 45 in good health and CMV-seropositive. The gene calls are TRBV28 and TRBJ2-1; perhaps TRBD1 as D (5 bases). The sequenced sample was PBMCs. CDR3 nucleotide sequence: TGTGCCAGCAGTCCCCTAGGGGCGTCAAACAATGAGCAGTTCTTC. Translating gives CASSPLGASNNEQFF.